This TCR beta chain appears in the sequencing data of a study of cytomegalovirus exposure and HLA in healthy donors. For the study at large: Among the roughly 380 donors who were genotyped, roughly 85% fell in the genetic ancestry cluster that is associated with self-reported Caucasian donors. Points from the study as a whole: Reported performance of the classifier showed diagnosis of cytomegalovirus status with high specificity and sensitivity. The likely explanation for a cluster of highly shared sequence variants was sequencing artifact.

PCR primers comprised 60 Vbeta and 13 Jbeta primers. Produced via immunoSEQ multiplex PCR; TCRdb's table is partial and in-frame only. In the table there are about 120,000 clones, roughly 78% of which are singletons. V lost 1 base, J lost 8 bases, and 8 bases lay in between. Per germline, CDR1 GTSNPN and CDR2 SVGIG (reference sequence). The CDR3 loop spans 12 amino acids. This clone was seen a handful of times. The antigen remains undetermined. The sample comprised PBMCs. This clonotype was sampled from a man under 40 in good health and CMV-seropositive. The chain has TRBV30 and TRBJ2-2; D call uncertain. In DNA, the CDR3 is TGTGCCTGGAGTGAGCTGTGGGGGGAGCTGTTTTTT. It is translated as CAWSELWGELFF.